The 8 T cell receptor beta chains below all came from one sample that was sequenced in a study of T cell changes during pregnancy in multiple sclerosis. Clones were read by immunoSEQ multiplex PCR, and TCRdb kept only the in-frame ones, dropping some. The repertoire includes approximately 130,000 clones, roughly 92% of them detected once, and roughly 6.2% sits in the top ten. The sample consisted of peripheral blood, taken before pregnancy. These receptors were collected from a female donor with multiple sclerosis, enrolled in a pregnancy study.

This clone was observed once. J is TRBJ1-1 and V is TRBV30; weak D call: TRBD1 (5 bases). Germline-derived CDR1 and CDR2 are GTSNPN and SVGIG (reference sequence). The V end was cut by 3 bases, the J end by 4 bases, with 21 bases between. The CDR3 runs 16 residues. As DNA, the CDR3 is TGTGCCTGGAGCCACTGGGGGGTCCGGGTGGGCACTGAAGCTTTCTTT. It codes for CAWSHWGVRVGTEAFF.

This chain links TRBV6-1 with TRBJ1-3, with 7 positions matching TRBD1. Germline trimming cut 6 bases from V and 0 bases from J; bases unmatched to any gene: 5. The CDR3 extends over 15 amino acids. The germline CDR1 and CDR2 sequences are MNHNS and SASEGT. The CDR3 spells CASRRDSGSGNTIYF. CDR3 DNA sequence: TGTGCCAGCAGGAGGGACAGCGGCTCTGGAAACACCATATATTTT.

CDR3: CASSGLQGQVGNTEAFF. Written as DNA, the CDR3 is TGTGCCAGCAGTGGCCTACAGGGTCAGGTCGGGAACACTGAAGCTTTCTTT. The chain uses TRBV25-1 and TRBJ1-1; D is perhaps TRBD1 (6 bases). This CDR3 has 17 amino acids. Germline loops: CDR1 MGHDK, CDR2 SYGVNS. Trimming cost V 4 bases and J 1 base, with 19 bases left between them.

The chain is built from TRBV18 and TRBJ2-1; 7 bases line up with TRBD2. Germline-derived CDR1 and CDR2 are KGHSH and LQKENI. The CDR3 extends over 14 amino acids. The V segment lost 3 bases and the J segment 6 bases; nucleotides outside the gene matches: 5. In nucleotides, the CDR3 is TGTGCCAGCTCACCGGGACCGGGGGGCAATGAGCAGTTCTTC. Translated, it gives CASSPGPGGNEQFF.

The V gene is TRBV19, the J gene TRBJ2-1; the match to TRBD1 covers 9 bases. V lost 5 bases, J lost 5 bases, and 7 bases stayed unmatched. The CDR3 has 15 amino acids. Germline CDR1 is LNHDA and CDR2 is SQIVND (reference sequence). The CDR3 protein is CASSSGTGINNEQFF. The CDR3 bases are TGTGCCAGTAGTTCCGGGACAGGGATTAACAATGAGCAGTTCTTC.

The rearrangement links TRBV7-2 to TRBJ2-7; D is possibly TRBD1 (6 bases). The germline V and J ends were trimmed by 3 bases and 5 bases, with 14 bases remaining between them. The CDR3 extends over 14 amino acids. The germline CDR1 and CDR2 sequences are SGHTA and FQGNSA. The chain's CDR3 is CASSFLGQMDEQYF. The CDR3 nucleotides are TGTGCCAGCAGCTTTCTTGGACAGATGGACGAGCAGTACTTC.

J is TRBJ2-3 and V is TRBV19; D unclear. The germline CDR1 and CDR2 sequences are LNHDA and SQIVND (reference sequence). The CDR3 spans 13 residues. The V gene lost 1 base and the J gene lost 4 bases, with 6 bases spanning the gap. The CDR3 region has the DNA TGTGCCAGTAGTATAGCTGGCCCAGATACGCAGTATTTT. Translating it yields CASSIAGPDTQYF. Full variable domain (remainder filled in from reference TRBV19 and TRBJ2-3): DGGITQSPKYLFRKEGQNVTLSCEQNLNHDAMYWYRQDPGQGLRLIYYSQIVNDFQKGDIAEGYSVSREKKESFPLTVTSAQKNPTAFYLCASSIAGPDTQYFGPGTRLTVL.

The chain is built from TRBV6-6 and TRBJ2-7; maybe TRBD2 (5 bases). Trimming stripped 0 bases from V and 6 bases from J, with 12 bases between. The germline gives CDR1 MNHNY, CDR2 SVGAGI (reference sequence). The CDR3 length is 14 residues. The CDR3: CASSYSRIEGEQYF. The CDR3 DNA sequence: TGTGCCAGCAGTTACTCTAGGATAGAGGGCGAGCAGTACTTC.